One sample yielded the 13 T cell receptor beta chains listed below, sequenced in a study of cytomegalovirus exposure and HLA in healthy donors. Researchers ran the PCR with 60 Vbeta and 13 Jbeta primers. The table came from immunoSEQ multiplex PCR; TCRdb's copy has only in-frame clones and leaves some out. Its clone listing holds about 46,000 clones. Sequenced input: PBMCs. Receptors originate from a woman in her thirties or forties in good health and CMV-seronegative.

The genes are TRBV19 and TRBJ2-7; TRBD1 agrees at 7 bases. Per germline, CDR1 LNHDA and CDR2 SQIVND (reference sequence). The CDR3 contains 15 residues. The V segment lost 6 bases and the J segment 4 bases; nucleotides outside the gene matches: 12. The chain's CDR3 is CASRSDSRGQYEQYF. CDR3 DNA: TGTGCCAGTAGAAGTGATTCGAGGGGGCAATACGAGCAGTACTTC.

V is TRBV19 and J is TRBJ2-7; D is perhaps TRBD2 (7 bases). The V end was cut by 4 bases, the J end by 2 bases, with 9 bases between. This CDR3 region has 13 residues. Germline CDR1 is LNHDA and CDR2 is SQIVND (reference sequence). The CDR3 DNA is TGTGCCAGTAGTAACGGGGGGCCCTACGAGCAGTACTTC. Translation: CASSNGGPYEQYF.

The chain employs TRBV19 and TRBJ2-7; D may be TRBD2 (6 bases). Trimming cost V 7 bases and J 0 bases, with 10 bases left between them. Germline V lookup: CDR1 LNHDA, CDR2 SQIVND (reference sequence). The CDR3 has 13 residues. The CDR3 loop reads CASKRRDSYEQYF. The CDR3 DNA sequence: TGTGCCAGTAAAAGGCGGGACTCCTACGAGCAGTACTTC.

As to this clone: Within the sample, other DNA sequences also encode this same CDR3. The chain links TRBV4-1 to TRBJ2-1; D gene unclear. The CDR3 is 14 amino acids. The V end was cut by 4 bases, the J end by 8 bases, with 15 bases between. CDR1 is MGHRA, CDR2 YSYEKL, per germline. The chain's CDR3 is CASSRPRFSHEQFF. CDR3 bases: TGCGCCAGCAGCCGCCCCCGGTTCTCCCATGAGCAGTTCTTC.

In nucleotides, the CDR3 is TGTGCCAGCTCACCACCCCTGTCAGGCAAAGGCTACGAGCAGTACTTC. As protein: CASSPPLSGKGYEQYF. The chain employs TRBV18 and TRBJ2-7; D is ambiguous. Germline CDR1 is KGHSH and CDR2 is LQKENI. V was clipped by 0 bases and J by 3 bases, with 15 bases between them. The CDR3 spans 16 residues.

CDR3 DNA sequence: TGTGCCAGCAGTTTGTTTCCAGAGCGTCAGTTCTTC. This codes for CASSLFPERQFF. The chain joins TRBV28 to TRBJ2-1; D uncertain. CDR1 and CDR2 (germline): MDHEN, SYDVKM. Trimming left V 3 bases short and J 13 bases short, with 13 bases between. The length of the CDR3 is 12 residues. The variable domain in full, completed from reference TRBV28 and TRBJ2-1, reads DVKVTQSSRYLVKRTGEKVFLECVQDMDHENMFWYRQDPGLGLRLIYFSYDVKMKEKGDIPEGYSVSREKKERFSLILESASTNQTSMYLCASSLFPERQFFGPGTRLTVL.

The rearrangement uses TRBV4-3 and TRBJ1-1; TRBD1 might be the D (6 bases). Trimming removed 2 bases from V and 5 bases from J, with 15 bases in between. Germline assignment: CDR1 LGHNA and CDR2 YSLEER. This CDR3 spans 15 amino acids. DNA of the CDR3: TGCGCCAGCAGCCAACAAACAGGGTACGGTACTGAAGCTTTCTTT. It encodes CASSQQTGYGTEAFF.

J is TRBJ2-2 and V is TRBV6-1; D gene ambiguous. Trimming took 4 bases from V and 1 from J, leaving 7 bases between them. The CDR3 extends over 14 amino acids. The germline gives CDR1 MNHNS, CDR2 SASEGT. CDR3 nucleotides: TGTGCCAGCAGTGTGGTTAGGAACACCGGGGAGCTGTTTTTT. This gives the protein CASSVVRNTGELFF.

The chain combines TRBV6-5 with TRBJ1-1, with TRBD1 matching over 7 bases. This CDR3 is 16 amino acids long. V lost 2 bases to trimming and J lost 1 base; unmatched junction nucleotides: 7. Germline CDR1 MNHEY, CDR2 SVGAGI. CDR3 loop: CASSYRPTGRNTEAFF. The CDR3 region has the DNA TGTGCCAGCAGTTACCGCCCGACAGGGAGGAACACTGAAGCTTTCTTT.

The rearrangement uses TRBV6-1 and TRBJ2-7; 7 nucleotides align to TRBD2. The junction had 11 bases not matched to a gene; V was cut back by 1 base and J by 11 bases. This CDR3 comprises 14 residues. CDR1 is MNHNS, CDR2 SASEGT, per germline. The CDR3 spells CASSEGGGGQLEYF. CDR3 in DNA: TGTGCCAGCAGTGAAGGGGGGGGTGGGCAATTGGAGTACTTC.

The genes are TRBV15 and TRBJ1-5; D is unresolved. Germline loops: CDR1 LNHNV, CDR2 YYDKDF (reference sequence). The V end was cut by 8 bases, the J end by 4 bases, with 15 bases between. This CDR3 spans 14 amino acids. The CDR3 spells CATVRRVGNQPQHF. CDR3 bases: TGTGCCACCGTTCGGAGGGTGGGAAATCAGCCCCAGCATTTT.

The CDR3 sequence: CASSLLAGFNEQYF. CDR3 nucleotides: TGTGCCAGCAGCTTACTAGCGGGTTTCAACGAGCAGTACTTC. V usage is TRBV7-2 and J usage is TRBJ2-7, with 8 bases lining up with TRBD2. CDR3 length equals 14 residues. V trimming: 2 bases; J trimming: 5 bases; junction bases outside the gene matches: 5. CDR1 and CDR2 (germline): SGHTA, FQGNSA.

The rearrangement uses TRBV9 and TRBJ2-7; 7 bases fit TRBD2. Trimming took 2 bases from V and 7 from J; bases not matched to a gene: 3. Per germline, CDR1 SGDLS and CDR2 YYNGEE. The CDR3 contains 12 residues. The CDR3 DNA follows: TGTGCCAGCAGCGTGCTGGGAGGGGAGCAGTACTTC. Translation gives CASSVLGGEQYF.